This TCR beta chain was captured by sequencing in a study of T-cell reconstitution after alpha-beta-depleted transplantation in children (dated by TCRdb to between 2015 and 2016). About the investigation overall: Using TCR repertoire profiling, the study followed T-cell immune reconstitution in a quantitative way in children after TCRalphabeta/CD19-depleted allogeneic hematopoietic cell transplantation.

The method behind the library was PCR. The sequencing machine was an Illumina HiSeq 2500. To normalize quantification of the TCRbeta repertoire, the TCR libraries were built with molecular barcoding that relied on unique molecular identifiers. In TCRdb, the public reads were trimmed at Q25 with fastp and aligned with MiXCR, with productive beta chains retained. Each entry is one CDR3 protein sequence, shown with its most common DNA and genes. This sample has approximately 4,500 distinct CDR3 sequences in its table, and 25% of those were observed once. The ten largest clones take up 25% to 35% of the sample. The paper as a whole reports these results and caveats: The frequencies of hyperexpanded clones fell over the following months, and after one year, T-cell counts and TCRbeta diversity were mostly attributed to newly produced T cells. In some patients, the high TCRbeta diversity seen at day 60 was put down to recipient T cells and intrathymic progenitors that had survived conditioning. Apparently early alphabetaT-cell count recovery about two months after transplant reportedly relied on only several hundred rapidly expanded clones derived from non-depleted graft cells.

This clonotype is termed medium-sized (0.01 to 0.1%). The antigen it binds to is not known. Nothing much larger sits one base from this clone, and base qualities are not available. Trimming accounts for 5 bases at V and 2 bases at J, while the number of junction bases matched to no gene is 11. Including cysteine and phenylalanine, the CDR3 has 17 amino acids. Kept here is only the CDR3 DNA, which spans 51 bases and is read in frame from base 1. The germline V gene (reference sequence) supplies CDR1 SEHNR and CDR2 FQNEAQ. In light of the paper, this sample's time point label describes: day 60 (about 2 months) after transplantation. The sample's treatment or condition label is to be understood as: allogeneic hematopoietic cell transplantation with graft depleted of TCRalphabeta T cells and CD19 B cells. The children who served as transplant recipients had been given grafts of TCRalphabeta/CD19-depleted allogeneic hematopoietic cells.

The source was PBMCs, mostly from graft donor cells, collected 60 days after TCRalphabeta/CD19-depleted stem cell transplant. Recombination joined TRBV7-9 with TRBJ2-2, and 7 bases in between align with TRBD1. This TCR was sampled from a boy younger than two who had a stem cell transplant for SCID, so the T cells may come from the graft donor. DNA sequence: TGTGCCAGCAGCCGATTCACAGGGGTCGGAAACACCGGGGAGCTGTTTTTT. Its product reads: CASSRFTGVGNTGELFF.